This passage covers 2 T cell receptor beta chains from one sample sequenced in a study of T cell responses to AZD1222 COVID-19 vaccine. Libraries were prepared by immunoSEQ multiplex PCR; TCRdb keeps only in-frame clonotypes and omits some of them. The sample has 86,000 or so clones; 90% to 95% are singletons. The input for sequencing was peripheral blood, taken 28 days after the second AZD1222 dose. The receptors derive from an adult who received the AZD1222 COVID-19 vaccine.

The chain carries TRBV28 and TRBJ1-5, with D perhaps TRBD1 (6 bases). The CDR3 covers 15 residues. Germline V gene sequence: CDR1 MDHEN, CDR2 SYDVKM. Trimming removed 7 bases from V and 0 bases from J, with 13 bases in between. DNA of the CDR3: TGTGCCAGCACCCTGCGGGGGGCTAGCAATCAGCCCCAGCATTTT. Translation: CASTLRGASNQPQHF.

The chain is built from TRBV2 and TRBJ1-2, with D maybe TRBD1 (5 bases). The CDR3 is 15 residues long. CDR1 and CDR2 from the germline V gene are SNHLY and FYNNEI. Trimming took off 6 bases at V and 4 bases at J, with 18 bases between the two ends. Here the CDR3 DNA reads TGTGCCAGCAGCTCTAGCGGGGGAGGAGTCTATGGCTACACCTTC. This encodes CASSSSGGGVYGYTF.